A single sample is the source of the 25 T cell receptor beta chains below, sequenced in a study of shared clonotypes between healthy human individuals. TCRdb keeps only in-frame clones here, not all; method: immunoSEQ multiplex PCR. The data contain over 400,000 clones, more than 95% of them seen just once; the ten biggest clones take up under 0.065%. The sample was naive CD4+ T cells sorted from blood. Subset indicated: CD45RA+ positively selected. These receptors originate from a woman younger than 45 in good health.

The V and J genes are TRBV28 and TRBJ2-7; D is perhaps TRBD1 (6 bases). The CDR3 loop spans 12 amino acids. The germline gives CDR1 MDHEN, CDR2 SYDVKM. The CDR3, as DNA: TGTGCAGCAGGGGCGAGCTCCTACGAGCAGTACTTC. As protein: CAAGASSYEQYF.

The gene calls are TRBV18 and TRBJ2-5; 10 bases are a match to TRBD2. Germline CDR1 and CDR2: KGHSH and LQKENI. The junction had 2 bases not matched to a gene; V was cut back by 1 base and J by 3 bases. The CDR3 consists of 15 residues. The DNA of the CDR3 is TGTGCCAGCTCACCACGGACTAGCGGAGAAGAGACCCAGTACTTC. Its protein is CASSPRTSGEETQYF.

The chain has TRBV9 and TRBJ2-1; D remains unclear. Germline loops: CDR1 SGDLS, CDR2 YYNGEE. The ends were cut back, 0 bases at V and 0 bases at J, with 7 bases in the middle. The CDR3 consists of 15 residues. CDR3 sequence (DNA): TGTGCCAGCAGCGTAGGGTCTTCCTCCTACAATGAGCAGTTCTTC. Residues: CASSVGSSSYNEQFF.

The CDR3 loop reads CASSLVGGGIVEQYF. CDR3 nucleotide sequence: TGTGCCAGCAGCTTAGTAGGAGGCGGGATTGTCGAGCAGTACTTC. V is TRBV11-2 and J is TRBJ2-5; a weak D match, TRBD2 (6 bases). The closer fit of TRBJ2-7 to the DNA end suggests the J call may be wrong. The length of the CDR3 is 15 residues. Germline V gene sequence: CDR1 SGHAT, CDR2 FQNNGV.

The chain couples TRBV4-1 to TRBJ2-1, with TRBD2 matching over 9 bases. Germline-derived CDR1 and CDR2 are MGHRA and YSYEKL. The CDR3 has 16 residues. Trimming cost V 4 bases and J 5 bases; bases outside gene matches: 9. As DNA, the CDR3 is TGCGCCAGCAGCCCGCCTAGCCTAGCGGGAAACAATGAGCAGTTCTTC. Protein: CASSPPSLAGNNEQFF.

The chain joins TRBV18 to TRBJ1-1; D ambiguous. The ends were cut back, 2 bases at V and 1 base at J, with 11 bases in the middle. The CDR3 runs 15 residues. Looked up from germline, CDR1 is KGHSH and CDR2 is LQKENI. The CDR3 region has the DNA TGTGCCAGCTCACCAGTACTCGAGGCGAACACTGAAGCTTTCTTT. The encoded protein is CASSPVLEANTEAFF.

The chain recombines TRBV27 with TRBJ2-3; D uncertain. CDR3 length equals 11 residues. Trimming took off 4 bases at V and 4 bases at J, with 3 bases between the two ends. The germline gives CDR1 MNHEY, CDR2 SMNVEV (reference sequence). The CDR3 nucleotides read TGTGCCAGCAGTTGGTCAGATACGCAGTATTTT. Its protein is CASSWSDTQYF.

The V call is TRBV5-1, the J call TRBJ2-1, with no clear D. CDR1 SGHRS and CDR2 YFSETQ come from the germline V gene. V lost 4 bases to trimming and J lost 10 bases, with 21 bases between them. The CDR3 sequence is 15 residues long. In DNA, the CDR3 is TGCGCCAGCAGCCCAGGACCAGCGCAGTTATCGGAGCAGTTCTTC. Its protein product is CASSPGPAQLSEQFF.

The V and J genes are TRBV28 and TRBJ1-1; possible D gene TRBD1, 5 bases. Trimming took 7 bases from V and 2 from J, leaving 20 bases between them. Per the germline V gene, CDR1 is MDHEN and CDR2 is SYDVKM. The CDR3 sequence is 16 residues long. In DNA, the CDR3 is TGTGCCAGCACTACGGGAGGGGAGGGAGGAAACACTGAAGCTTTCTTT. It encodes CASTTGGEGGNTEAFF.

V usage is TRBV7-8 and J usage is TRBJ2-5; 8 nucleotides align to TRBD1. V gave up 5 bases and J gave up 5 bases; unmatched junction bases: 4. Germline V CDR1 and CDR2: SGHVS, FQNEAQ. This CDR3 contains 13 residues. Here the CDR3 reads CASSLRGRETQYF. CDR3 bases: TGTGCCAGCAGCCTCAGGGGGCGGGAGACCCAGTACTTC.

The chain joins TRBV27 to TRBJ2-1; D is possibly TRBD1 (6 bases). V shed 5 bases and J shed 1 base, with 9 bases lying between them. CDR1 is MNHEY, CDR2 SMNVEV, per germline (reference sequence). The CDR3 spans 14 residues. This chain's CDR3 is CASSGQLSYNEQFF. CDR3 DNA: TGTGCCAGCAGTGGACAGCTTTCCTACAATGAGCAGTTCTTC.

On this clone: Germline is not matched at one junction end, which may reflect a read error. The chain carries TRBV10-1 and TRBJ1-1; no clear D. Germline V gene data show CDR1 as WNHNN and CDR2 as SYGVQD (reference sequence). CDR3 length: 15 residues. The CDR3 is CASIEGQTRNTEAFF. The CDR3 coding sequence is TGCGCCAGCATTGAGGGCCAAACACGAAACACTGAAGCTTTCTTT.

V is TRBV18 and J is TRBJ1-3; the match to TRBD1 covers 10 bases. The V gene end was trimmed by 2 bases and the J gene end by 2 bases; junction bases not matched to a gene: 0. CDR1 is KGHSH and CDR2 is LQKENI in the germline V gene. CDR3 size: 15 residues. In nucleotides, the CDR3 is TGTGCCAGCTCACCAGACAGGGGGCCTGGAAACACCATATATTTT. Amino acid sequence: CASSPDRGPGNTIYF.

J is TRBJ2-7 and V is TRBV7-8; 8 nucleotides agree with TRBD1. Germline CDR1 reads SGHVS; CDR2 reads FQNEAQ. Unmatched junction bases numbered 1, after V lost 6 bases and J lost 0 bases. This CDR3 spans 13 amino acids. The DNA of the CDR3 is TGTGCCAGCAGAGACAGGGGCTCCTACGAGCAGTACTTC. Translation: CASRDRGSYEQYF.

This clone was picked up a small number of times. The rearrangement links TRBV2 to TRBJ1-4; no definite D call. The CDR3 has 15 residues. In germline, CDR1 is SNHLY, CDR2 FYNNEI. The V and J ends lost 3 bases and 0 bases respectively, with 8 bases between them. The CDR3 nucleotides read TGTGCCAGCAGTGAGGCGTATCCAACTAATGAAAAACTGTTTTTT. It encodes CASSEAYPTNEKLFF.

This chain connects TRBV6-6 to TRBJ2-7; D gene ambiguous. Per germline, CDR1 MNHNY and CDR2 SVGAGI (reference sequence). This CDR3 has 15 amino acids. V was clipped by 6 bases and J by 0 bases, with 15 bases between them. CDR3 DNA: TGTGCCAGCAGCCCCCTGGCACGTAGCTCCTACGAGCAGTACTTC. This gives the protein CASSPLARSSYEQYF.

The V gene is TRBV27, the J gene TRBJ2-5; 7 bases are shared with TRBD2. This CDR3 has 16 amino acids. Germline V gene sequence: CDR1 MNHEY, CDR2 SMNVEV (reference sequence). V lost 6 bases and J lost 2; bases outside the gene matches: 12. CDR3 in amino acids: CASRERGGVGQETQYF. Here the CDR3 DNA reads TGTGCCAGCAGAGAAAGGGGAGGGGTGGGGCAAGAGACCCAGTACTTC.

The chain joins TRBV4-1 to TRBJ2-7, with D perhaps matching TRBD2 (6 bases). The CDR3 covers 15 residues. The V end lost 4 bases, the J end lost 4 bases, and 17 bases lay between the germline ends. Germline CDR1 MGHRA, CDR2 YSYEKL. CDR3 nucleotide sequence: TGCGCCAGCAGCCCCCCCGGGACTGGCACGTACGAGCAGTACTTC. Its translation is CASSPPGTGTYEQYF.

CDR3 in DNA: TGCGCCAGCAGCCAAGGGGCGTGGGCAGATACGCAGTATTTT. Encoded protein: CASSQGAWADTQYF. The rearrangement joins TRBV4-1 to TRBJ2-3; no reliable D call. The CDR3 is 14 amino acids. Germline V gene sequence: CDR1 MGHRA, CDR2 YSYEKL. Trimming removed 1 base at V and 4 bases at J, with 9 bases between.

This chain connects TRBV5-4 to TRBJ1-4; D unclear. The CDR3 covers 14 residues. Germline V lookup: CDR1 SGHNT, CDR2 YYREEE (reference sequence). The germline V and J ends were trimmed by 2 bases and 7 bases, with 12 bases remaining between them. CDR3 loop: CASSFKGASEKLFF. In DNA, the CDR3 is TGTGCCAGCAGCTTCAAGGGTGCAAGTGAAAAACTGTTTTTT.

This clone came up once. The chain employs TRBV5-5 and TRBJ2-3; no clear D gene. Germline CDR1 reads SGHKS; CDR2 reads YYEKEE (reference sequence). This CDR3 region has 11 residues. Trimming took 5 bases from V and 4 from J, leaving 5 bases between them. The DNA of the CDR3 is TGTGCCAGCAGAGATCCAGATACGCAGTATTTT. It specifies CASRDPDTQYF.

This clone was detected once. The chain recombines TRBV15 with TRBJ2-3; TRBD2 matches 11 bases. CDR1 LNHNV and CDR2 YYDKDF come from the germline V gene (reference sequence). Trimming removed 2 bases from V and 1 base from J; junction bases left unmatched: 5. CDR3 length: 17 residues. CDR3 amino acids: CATSRLQLAGGTDTQYF. The CDR3 DNA follows: TGTGCCACCAGCAGACTACAACTAGCGGGAGGCACAGATACGCAGTATTTT.

This clone was observed a handful of times. The chain employs TRBV30 and TRBJ1-2; no firm D call. The V gene lost 2 bases and the J gene lost 5 bases, with 6 bases spanning the gap. Germline lookup yields CDR1 GTSNPN and CDR2 SVGIG (reference sequence). The CDR3 spans 11 residues. The CDR3 protein is CAWSLAYGYTF. CDR3 coding DNA: TGTGCCTGGAGTCTGGCATATGGCTACACCTTC.

The J gene is TRBJ1-2, the V gene TRBV27; tentatively, D is TRBD1 (5 bases). Between the trimmed V and J ends, which lost 7 bases and 4 bases, there was a span of 16 bases. This CDR3 is built from 14 residues. Germline V lookup: CDR1 MNHEY, CDR2 SMNVEV (reference sequence). CDR3 protein: CASTTWGMGYGYTF. As DNA, the CDR3 is TGTGCCAGCACTACCTGGGGGATGGGCTATGGCTACACCTTC.

The chain combines TRBV28 with TRBJ1-2, with D maybe TRBD1 (5 bases). The CDR3 has 14 residues. The V gene's germline CDR1 is MDHEN and CDR2 SYDVKM. For the CDR3, the DNA is TGTGGGGTGGCTCGGGGGGATAATAACTATGGCTACACCTTC. Its translation: CGVARGDNNYGYTF.